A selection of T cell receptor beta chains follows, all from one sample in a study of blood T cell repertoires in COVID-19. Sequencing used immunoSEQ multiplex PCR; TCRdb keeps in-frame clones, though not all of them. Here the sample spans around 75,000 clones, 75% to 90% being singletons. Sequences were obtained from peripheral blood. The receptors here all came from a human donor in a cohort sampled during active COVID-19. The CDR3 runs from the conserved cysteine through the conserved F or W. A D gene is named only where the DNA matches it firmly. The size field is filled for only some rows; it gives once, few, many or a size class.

TGCGCCAGCAGCCAGGGGAGACAGGGGCCCTCTGGGGCCAACGTCCTGACTTTC | CASSQGRQGPSGANVLTF | TRBJ2-6 | - | TRBV4-1 | TRBD1
TGTGCCAGCATGAAGGGGGATCCCTACGAGCAGTACTTC | CASMKGDPYEQYF | TRBJ2-7 | - | TRBV2 | -
TGTGCCAGCAGCGTCTCAAGACTAGCGGGCAATGAGCAGTTCTTC | CASSVSRLAGNEQFF | TRBJ2-1 | - | TRBV9 | TRBD2
TGCGCCAGCAGCCGACGGACAGGGGAGTACAATGAGCAGTTCTTC | CASSRRTGEYNEQFF | TRBJ2-1 | - | TRBV4-1 | TRBD1
TGTGCCAGCAGTGAAGGGGCAGGGGGCTTCTACGAGCAGTACTTC | CASSEGAGGFYEQYF | TRBJ2-7 | - | TRBV6-1 | TRBD1
TGTGCCAGCAGTTACGCAGTCGGAAGAGGTCTGTACTTC | CASSYAVGRGLYF | TRBJ2-7 | - | TRBV6-2/TRBV6-3 | -
TGTGCCAGCAGCCCGGGGACTAGCGGGGGGGCCTGGCCAAGCACAGATACGCAGTATTTT | CASSPGTSGGAWPSTDTQYF | TRBJ2-3 | - | TRBV3-1/TRBV3-2 | TRBD2
TGTGCCAGCAGACACCTTACAGGGTTCAACGAGCAGTACTTC | CASRHLTGFNEQYF | TRBJ2-7 | - | TRBV11-2 | -
TGTGCCAGTAGTAGTCCGGGGGGGTCGGGCGAGCAGTACTTC | CASSSPGGSGEQYF | TRBJ2-7 | - | TRBV19 | TRBD2
TGTGCCAGCAGCCGAAAACCGGATGGGGACTCGGCCTCGGATACGCAGTATTTT | CASSRKPDGDSASDTQYF | TRBJ2-3 | - | TRBV21-1 | -
TGTGCCAGTAGTATGGCGGGAGAAGAGACCCAGTACTTC | CASSMAGEETQYF | TRBJ2-5 | - | TRBV19 | TRBD2
TGTGCCAGCAACCTCATTAGCGGGGGGGCCAGGTTTTTT | CASNLISGGARFF | TRBJ2-2 | - | TRBV7-2 | TRBD2
TGTGCCAGCAGTTTCTTGGGACTAGTTTACAATGAGCAGTTCTTC | CASSFLGLVYNEQFF | TRBJ2-1 | once | TRBV28 | TRBD2
TGTGCCACCAGTGAATCCGGGACAGGGAGTGGAAATACGCAGTATTTT | CATSESGTGSGNTQYF | TRBJ2-3 | - | TRBV24-1 | TRBD1
TGTGCCAGCAGCTTTCAGGGGGCGCGTGAAAAACTGTTTTTT | CASSFQGAREKLFF | TRBJ1-4 | - | TRBV7-2 | TRBD1
TGTGCCAGCAGCACCCACGTATTAGCGGGGGGGCCGTTCAGCGGGGAGCTGTTTTTT | CASSTHVLAGGPFSGELFF | TRBJ2-2 | - | TRBV11-2 | TRBD2
TGTGCCAGCTCCCCCCCGAGAGCGGGGGGTAAAGAGACCCAGTACTTC | CASSPPRAGGKETQYF | TRBJ2-5 | - | TRBV18 | TRBD2
TGTGCCAGCAGGTCAGGGGATGGCTACACCTTC | CASRSGDGYTF | TRBJ1-2 | - | TRBV6-5 | -
TGTGCCAGCAGCTGGGCGACAGGAACCAACTCCTACGAGCAGTACTTC | CASSWATGTNSYEQYF | TRBJ2-7 | - | TRBV5-6 | -
TGCGCCAGCAGCCAAGCCACGGGACAGCTCTATGGCTACACCTTC | CASSQATGQLYGYTF | TRBJ1-2 | - | TRBV4-3 | TRBD1
TGTGCCAGCTCACCAGTAGCGGGAGACAGGGATGAGCAGTTCTTC | CASSPVAGDRDEQFF | TRBJ2-1 | - | TRBV18 | TRBD2
TGTGCCAGCAGCGTAGACGGGGACAGGGGAACAGATACGCAGTATTTT | CASSVDGDRGTDTQYF | TRBJ2-3 | - | TRBV9 | TRBD1
TGTGCCAGCAGTGACTGGGGCAGCTCCTATAATTCACCCCTCCACTTT | CASSDWGSSYNSPLHF | TRBJ1-6 | - | TRBV25-1 | -
TGTGCCAGCAGCGGACTGACTAGCGGACTTACCGGGGAGCTGTTTTTT | CASSGLTSGLTGELFF | TRBJ2-2 | - | TRBV7-9 | TRBD2
TGTGCCAGCAGCCCGGGACTAGCGGGCGTCACAGATACGCAGTATTTT | CASSPGLAGVTDTQYF | TRBJ2-3 | - | TRBV11-3 | TRBD2
TGTGCCAGCAGCCTCTGGGCGGGAGGGTCGGAGACCCAGTACTTC | CASSLWAGGSETQYF | TRBJ2-5 | - | TRBV7-8 | TRBD2
TGTGCCACCCAGGGGACAGGGGGAGGCACTGAAGCTTTCTTT | CATQGTGGGTEAFF | TRBJ1-1 | - | TRBV25-1 | TRBD1
TGTGCCAGCAGGAAGGATCCGAGCGGGATCCCCTACGAGCAGTACTTC | CASRKDPSGIPYEQYF | TRBJ2-7 | - | TRBV7-2 | TRBD2
TGTGCCAGCAGCCCCTTGGGGGGGGTGGGAGAGACCCAGTACTTC | CASSPLGGVGETQYF | TRBJ2-5 | - | TRBV9 | TRBD2
TGTGCCAGCTCCCGGAGCTCCTATAATTCACCCCTCCACTTT | CASSRSSYNSPLHF | TRBJ1-6 | - | TRBV6-4 | -
TGTGCCAGCAGTTACTCGATGGCTGGTCAGCCCCAGCATTTT | CASSYSMAGQPQHF | TRBJ1-5 | - | TRBV6-5 | -
TGCGCCAGCAGCCCAGATTATAGCGGGAGGATGGGGGAGCAGTTCTTC | CASSPDYSGRMGEQFF | TRBJ2-1 | - | TRBV5-1 | TRBD2
TGCGCCAGCAGCCCCCTGGGCGGGGGGCACCAAGAGACCCAGTACTTC | CASSPLGGGHQETQYF | TRBJ2-5 | - | TRBV5-1 | TRBD2
TGTGCCTGCGACAGGGGGAAAGCCGGGGAGCTGTTTTTT | CACDRGKAGELFF | TRBJ2-2 | - | TRBV30 | TRBD1
TGTGCCAGCAGTTCTCCGGGACTCCCCTACGAATATGGCTACACCTTC | CASSSPGLPYEYGYTF | TRBJ1-2 | - | TRBV6-6 | -
TGTGCCTTACGACAGCGACGCTCTGGAAACACCATATATTTT | CALRQRRSGNTIYF | TRBJ1-3 | - | TRBV30 | -
TGTGCCAGCAGCTTTGCCGCCAACCCACTTAAAGAACTGTTTTTT | CASSFAANPLKELFF | TRBJ1-4 | - | TRBV5-6 | -
TGTGCCAGCAGGGCCGGGACTAGCGGGTTTTGGCGAGGAAGGTTCACAGATACGCAGTATTTT | CASRAGTSGFWRGRFTDTQYF | TRBJ2-3 | - | TRBV28 | TRBD2
TGTGCCAGCAGCGTAGATACAGGGAACTATGGCTACACCTTC | CASSVDTGNYGYTF | TRBJ1-2 | - | TRBV9 | -
TGTGCCAGCAGCCAAGCGTTGACAGGGGGTCAAAATAGTGAGCAGTTCTTC | CASSQALTGGQNSEQFF | TRBJ2-1 | once | TRBV3-1/TRBV3-2 | TRBD1
TGCAGCGTAGCGAGTGGCGGTGAGCAGTACTTC | CSVASGGEQYF | TRBJ2-7 | once | TRBV29-1 | -